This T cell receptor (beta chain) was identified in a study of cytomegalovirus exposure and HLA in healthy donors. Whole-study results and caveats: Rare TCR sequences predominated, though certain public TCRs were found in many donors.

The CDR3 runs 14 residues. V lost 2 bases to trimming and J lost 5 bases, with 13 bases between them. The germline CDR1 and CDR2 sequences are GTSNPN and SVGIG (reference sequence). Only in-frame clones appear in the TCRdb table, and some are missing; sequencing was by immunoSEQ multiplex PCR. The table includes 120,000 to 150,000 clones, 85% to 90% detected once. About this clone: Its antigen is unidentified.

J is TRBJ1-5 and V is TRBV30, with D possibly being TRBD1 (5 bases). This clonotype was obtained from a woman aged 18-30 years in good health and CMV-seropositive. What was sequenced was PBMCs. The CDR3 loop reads CAWSLPGDYQPQHF. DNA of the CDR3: TGTGCCTGGAGTCTCCCGGGGGATTATCAGCCCCAGCATTTT. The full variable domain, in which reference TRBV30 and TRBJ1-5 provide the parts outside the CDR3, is SQTIHQWPATLVQPVGSPLSLECTVEGTSNPNLYWYRQAAGRGLQLLFYSVGIGQISSEVPQNLSASRPQDRQFILSSKKLLLSDSGFYLCAWSLPGDYQPQHFGDGTRLSIL.